This TCR beta chain was obtained from a study of CXCR3-negative and CXCR3-positive naive CD8 T cells. Study results and limitations: Similar TRBV-TRBJ usage characterized naive CXCR3-negative and CXCR3-positive cells; memory cells differed. When CXCR3-positive naive cells were set against CXCR3-negative naive cells, the former had more hydrophobic TRB CDR3s.

Those CD8+ T cells considered naive were CD45RO-CCR7+CD27+CD95-. To note about this clonotype: Antigen: not known.

CDR3 length: 13 residues. The germline V gene has CDR1 SQVTM and CDR2 ANQGSEA. Preparation of TRB cDNA libraries relied on 5' RACE carrying UMI labels. No DNA is given; TCRdb re-called the 5' RACE reads and lists each CDR3 protein once. This sample's table reports tens of thousands of distinct CDR3 sequences. Specimen: naive CXCR3+ CD8+ T cells from blood. The subset here: CD45RO-CCR7+CD27+CD95- naive CD8+ T cells expressing CXCR3 (TNR3+). This receptor was obtained from a human donor in good health. Some clones in this sample may be carry-over from other donors' samples. The chain employs TRBV29-1 and TRBJ2-7; no DNA is available, so the TRBD1 call from TCRdb remains unchecked. The CDR3 region is CSVVWGAAYEQYF.